The 31 T cell receptor beta chains in this list originate from one sample, sequenced in a study of T cells in Graves' hyperthyroidism and ophthalmopathy. There were TCR beta CDR3 regions amplified from RNA transcripts. RT-PCR in the first round (using the HTBI primer set) targeted the TCR CDR3. TCRdb reprocessed the multiplex PCR reads with MiXCR, giving one entry per CDR3 protein. The table shows around 610,000 distinct CDR3 sequences, with roughly 15% occurring only once. The sample was blood. The receptors derive from a woman in her thirties or forties with Graves' ophthalmopathy.

This clonotype was observed at least ten times. The V gene is TRBV29-1, the J gene TRBJ2-5; no clear D. The germline V gene has CDR1 SQVTM and CDR2 ANQGSEA. V was shortened by 4 bases and J by 4 bases, with 13 bases between the two germline ends. The CDR3 covers 13 residues. This CDR3 reads CSVAPYWGETQYF. The CDR3 DNA follows: TGCAGCGTTGCACCCTATTGGGGAGAGACCCAGTACTTC.

This rearrangement joins TRBV28 to TRBJ2-7, with a tentative D call TRBD2 (6 bases). The CDR3 has 19 amino acids. Germline V lookup: CDR1 MDHEN, CDR2 SYDVKM. V lost 6 bases, J lost 4 bases, and 31 bases lay in between. CDR3 loop: CASSFPQGGITLSRYEQYF. The DNA of the CDR3 is TGTGCCAGCAGCTTTCCCCAGGGCGGGATTACGTTAAGTCGTTACGAGCAGTACTTC.

This chain joins TRBV11-2 and TRBJ1-5; a possible D gene is TRBD1 (5 bases). V was shortened by 6 bases and J by 0 bases, with 18 bases between the two germline ends. There are 17 residues in the CDR3. Germline V gives CDR1 SGHAT, CDR2 FQNNGV. The CDR3 DNA follows: TGTGCCAGCAGGCAAGGGGTAGGGGCTATTAGCAATCAGCCCCAGCATTTT. It is translated as CASRQGVGAISNQPQHF.

This clonotype was counted many times. The V call is TRBV2, the J call TRBJ2-3; no clear D gene. Between the trimmed V and J ends, which lost 7 bases and 1 base, there was a span of 12 bases. CDR3 length equals 14 residues. Germline CDR1 and CDR2: SNHLY and FYNNEI. The CDR3 DNA sequence: TGTGCCAGCAAGGGCACGAAGGGCACAGATACGCAGTATTTT. Encoded protein: CASKGTKGTDTQYF.

This clonotype was detected ten times or more. The chain has TRBV6-1 and TRBJ1-2; 11 positions agree with TRBD1. The ends lost 10 bases at V and 2 bases at J; junction bases unmatched: 6. CDR1 and CDR2 from the germline V gene are MNHNS and SASEGT. The CDR3 has 14 residues. CDR3 sequence reads: CATHGQGANYGYTF. The CDR3, as DNA: TGTGCCACTCACGGACAGGGGGCCAACTATGGCTACACCTTC.

The chain carries TRBV7-2 and TRBJ2-7; D possibly matches TRBD1 or TRBD2 (5 bases each). Looked up from germline, CDR1 is SGHTA and CDR2 is FQGNSA. CDR3 length equals 16 residues. Between the trimmed V and J ends, which lost 5 bases and 5 bases, there was a span of 22 bases. Here the CDR3 reads CASSHYSGTTLNEQYF. As DNA, the CDR3 is TGTGCCAGCAGCCACTACTCCGGGACGACCCTAAACGAGCAGTACTTC.

This clonotype showed up many times. The rearrangement joins TRBV27 to TRBJ1-1, with D tentatively TRBD1 (5 bases). In germline, CDR1 is MNHEY, CDR2 SMNVEV (reference sequence). The CDR3 covers 14 residues. The V end was cut by 1 base, the J end by 3 bases, with 9 bases between. The CDR3 protein is CASSLYGDDTEAFF. CDR3 sequence (DNA): TGTGCCAGCAGTTTATATGGGGACGACACTGAAGCTTTCTTT.

This clonotype was recorded at least ten times. A much larger clone is a single base away; this may be a read error. The gene calls are TRBV2 and TRBJ2-7; D is undetermined. V lost 4 bases and J lost 6, with 4 bases in between. The CDR3 is 10 residues long. CDR1 is SNHLY and CDR2 is FYNNEI in the germline V gene. The CDR3 nucleotides read TGTGCCAGCAGTGCCGTCGAGCAGTACTTC. Encoded protein: CASSAVEQYF.

This clonotype was recorded many times. This chain joins TRBV7-8 and TRBJ1-3, with D maybe TRBD1 (5 bases). The CDR3 loop spans 15 amino acids. Germline V gives CDR1 SGHVS, CDR2 FQNEAQ. The V gene lost 5 bases and the J gene lost 0 bases, with 11 bases spanning the gap. CDR3: CASSVGRTSGNTIYF. CDR3 coding DNA: TGTGCCAGCAGCGTGGGACGGACCTCTGGAAACACCATATATTTT. The full variable domain, its missing parts supplied by reference TRBV7-8 and TRBJ1-3, is GAGVSQSPRYKVAKRGQDVALRCDPISGHVSLFWYQQALGQGPEFLTYFQNEAQLDKSGLPSDRFFAERPEGSVSTLKIQRTQQEDSAVYLCASSVGRTSGNTIYFGEGSWLTVV.

This clonotype has more than one count but fewer than ten. V and J are TRBV6-2 or TRBV6-3 and TRBJ2-1; D possibly corresponds to TRBD1 (6 bases). The V and J ends lost 6 bases and 4 bases respectively, with 13 bases between them. The CDR3 covers 14 residues. Germline V gene data show CDR1 as MNHEY and CDR2 as SVGEGT. The CDR3 loop reads CASRQGWGYNEQFF. CDR3 DNA sequence: TGTGCCAGCAGACAGGGATGGGGGTACAATGAGCAGTTCTTC.

The chain carries TRBV12-3 or TRBV12-4 and TRBJ2-7; 7 nucleotides align to TRBD1. This CDR3 spans 12 amino acids. The V gene end was trimmed by 7 bases and the J gene end by 5 bases; junction bases not matched to a gene: 5. The CDR3 DNA is TGTGCCAGCAAGCGAACAGGGGACGAGCAGTACTTC. Encoded protein: CASKRTGDEQYF.

This clonotype was seen many times. The rearrangement links TRBV19 to TRBJ1-1, with 7 bases that match TRBD1. The J segment lost 2 bases and the V segment lost 7 bases, leaving 4 bases of the junction unmatched. The CDR3 spans 13 residues. Germline loops: CDR1 LNHDA, CDR2 SQIVND (reference sequence). This chain's CDR3 is CASIDRVNTEAFF. In DNA form, the CDR3 reads TGTGCCAGTATCGACAGGGTTAACACTGAAGCTTTCTTT.

This clonotype was counted many times. This chain joins TRBV6-1 and TRBJ2-7, with 12 bases fitting TRBD2. This CDR3 is 16 amino acids long. Germline V gene data show CDR1 as MNHNS and CDR2 as SASEGT. Trimming removed 6 bases from V and 2 bases from J; junction bases left unmatched: 8. CDR3 DNA: TGTGCCAGCAGGAACCCGACTAGCGGGAGACCCTACGAGCAGTACTTC. Translated, it gives CASRNPTSGRPYEQYF.

There are many counts of this clonotype. This chain links TRBV30 with TRBJ1-2; D is uncertain. This CDR3 is 15 amino acids long. V was pared by 0 bases and J by 4 bases, with 15 bases between. Germline V gene data show CDR1 as GTSNPN and CDR2 as SVGIG (reference sequence). DNA of the CDR3: TGTGCCTGGAGTGTAAAAGACGTGAGAATCTATGGCTACACCTTC. Amino acid sequence: CAWSVKDVRIYGYTF. Complete variable domain (other parts from reference TRBV30 and TRBJ1-2): SQTIHQWPATLVQPVGSPLSLECTVEGTSNPNLYWYRQAAGRGLQLLFYSVGIGQISSEVPQNLSASRPQDRQFILSSKKLLLSDSGFYLCAWSVKDVRIYGYTFGSGTRLTVV.

The chain recombines TRBV6-4 with TRBJ1-3, with D perhaps matching TRBD1 (5 bases). The CDR3 has 20 amino acids. The V and J ends lost 8 bases and 0 bases respectively, with 29 bases between them. Germline CDR1 and CDR2: MRHNA and SNTAGT. The CDR3 DNA follows: TGTGCCAGCTCCCCCCCACCACTTCCCTCAGGGCGATTCTCTGGAAACACCATATATTTT. As protein: CASSPPPLPSGRFSGNTIYF.

This clonotype was picked up many times. The gene calls are TRBV30 and TRBJ1-1; 9 nucleotides match TRBD1. J was trimmed by 0 bases and V by 3 bases; bases with no gene match: 8. CDR1 GTSNPN and CDR2 SVGIG come from the germline V gene (reference sequence). The CDR3 totals 16 residues. The CDR3 here is CAWRDGTGRMNTEAFF. The CDR3 DNA reads as TGTGCCTGGAGAGACGGGACAGGGCGGATGAACACTGAAGCTTTCTTT.

Many counts were recorded for this clonotype. The V gene is TRBV7-8, the J gene TRBJ1-2; D remains unclear. CDR1 is SGHVS and CDR2 is FQNEAQ in the germline V gene. V lost 4 bases and J 5 bases, leaving 8 bases between the germline ends. The CDR3 has 12 residues. As DNA, the CDR3 is TGTGCCAGCAGCTCAACATATTATGGCTACACCTTC. Its protein product is CASSSTYYGYTF.

This chain uses TRBV18 with TRBJ2-7, with D tentatively TRBD2 (6 bases). The CDR3 spans 15 residues. The V gene lost 4 bases and the J gene lost 3 bases, with 16 bases spanning the gap. Germline V gives CDR1 KGHSH, CDR2 LQKENI. CDR3 sequence reads: CASSLRTTSGYEQYF. For the CDR3, the DNA is TGTGCCAGCTCACTAAGGACTACCTCGGGCTACGAGCAGTACTTC.

This clonotype has a count of ten or more. The rearrangement joins TRBV10-3 to TRBJ1-1; D unresolved. The V gene lost 6 bases and the J gene lost 3 bases, with 11 bases spanning the gap. The CDR3 has 13 residues. Per the germline V gene, CDR1 is ENHRY and CDR2 is SYGVKD. CDR3 sequence: CAISFGSDTEAFF. The CDR3 DNA reads as TGTGCCATCAGCTTCGGCAGCGACACTGAAGCTTTCTTT.

This clonotype was found many times. This chain joins TRBV6-2 or TRBV6-3 and TRBJ1-2; 12 positions agree with TRBD1. V trimming: 6 bases; J trimming: 5 bases; junction bases outside the gene matches: 13. CDR3 size: 17 residues. Germline CDR1 and CDR2: MNHEY and SVGEGT. CDR3 sequence: CASSYSRDRGRLYGYTF. In DNA form, the CDR3 reads TGTGCCAGCAGCTATTCCCGGGACAGGGGGCGTCTTTATGGCTACACCTTC.

This clonotype occurred a few times. J is TRBJ2-2 and V is TRBV12-3 or TRBV12-4; D is possibly TRBD2 (6 bases). This CDR3 is 14 amino acids long. Trimming took 3 bases from V and 5 from J, leaving 10 bases between them. CDR3 sequence (DNA): TGTGCCAGCAGTTTTTCGGGGGAGACCGGGGAGCTGTTTTTT. Protein product: CASSFSGETGELFF.

This clonotype has only a few counts. The chain links TRBV28 to TRBJ1-2; no firm D call. Between the trimmed V and J ends, which lost 4 bases and 6 bases, there was a span of 18 bases. Looked up from germline, CDR1 is MDHEN and CDR2 is SYDVKM. The length of the CDR3 is 15 residues. The CDR3 reads CASSSWLGLAHGYTF. The CDR3 region has the DNA TGTGCCAGCAGTTCCTGGCTGGGCTTAGCCCATGGCTACACCTTC.

This clonotype was seen a few times. This chain links TRBV29-1 with TRBJ2-1; D might be TRBD2 (7 bases). Germline V CDR1 and CDR2: SQVTM, ANQGSEA. CDR3 size: 16 residues. V lost 7 bases and J 2 bases, leaving 21 bases between the germline ends. The CDR3: CSALGGGQGTYNEQFF. DNA for the CDR3: TGCAGCGCCCTAGGGGGGGGGCAAGGCACCTACAATGAGCAGTTCTTC.

This clonotype has at least ten counts. The J gene is TRBJ1-1, the V gene TRBV5-1, with D unresolved. V lost 4 bases and J 4 bases, leaving 11 bases between the germline ends. Germline lookup yields CDR1 SGHRS and CDR2 YFSETQ. CDR3 size: 13 residues. This chain's CDR3 is CASSRATLTEAFF. The CDR3 region has the DNA TGCGCCAGCAGCCGGGCTACTCTCACTGAAGCTTTCTTT. Combining the CDR3 with reference TRBV5-1 and TRBJ1-1 gives the whole variable domain KAGVTQTPRYLIKTRGQQVTLSCSPISGHRSVSWYQQTPGQGLQFLFEYFSETQRNKGNFPGRFSGRQFSNSRSEMNVSTLELGDSALYLCASSRATLTEAFFGQGTRLTVV.

This clonotype was counted many times. The rearrangement links TRBV29-1 to TRBJ1-1; D remains unclear. Germline V CDR1 and CDR2: SQVTM, ANQGSEA. The CDR3 runs 11 residues. With 5 bases removed from V and 7 bases from J, the gap between germline ends came to 11 bases. The CDR3 DNA is TGCAGCGTTACCCACCCGGTTGAAGCTTTCTTT. Translating it yields CSVTHPVEAFF.

This clonotype was recorded many times. The rearrangement joins TRBV6-5 to TRBJ2-7, with D perhaps TRBD2 (5 bases). The CDR3 length is 16 residues. Trimming removed 3 bases from V and 6 bases from J, with 21 bases in between. CDR1 and CDR2 (germline): MNHEY, SVGAGI. As DNA, the CDR3 is TGTGCCAGCAGTTATCGATTCGGGGATCTGAATCGCGAGCAGTACTTC. Its protein product is CASSYRFGDLNREQYF.

In its sample, this clonotype was seen many times. The chain combines TRBV5-1 with TRBJ2-5, with TRBD2 matching 8 bases. The CDR3 runs to 16 residues. Germline V gives CDR1 SGHRS, CDR2 YFSETQ. The V gene end was trimmed by 7 bases and the J gene end by 4 bases; junction bases not matched to a gene: 15. CDR3 in amino acids: CASSGGGRISGETQYF. CDR3 DNA sequence: TGCGCCAGCTCCGGGGGGGGTCGGATAAGTGGAGAGACCCAGTACTTC.

The chain is built from TRBV4-2 and TRBJ2-2, with TRBD2 matching over 9 bases. Germline CDR1 is LGHNA and CDR2 is YNFKEQ. CDR3 length: 18 amino acids. V lost 1 base and J lost 0; bases outside the gene matches: 6. The CDR3 loop reads CASSQGERGVPNTGELFF. The DNA for the CDR3 is TGTGCCAGCAGCCAAGGCGAGCGGGGGGTCCCGAACACCGGGGAGCTGTTTTTT.

This clonotype appeared many times. The chain uses TRBV5-1 and TRBJ2-7, with D unclear. Looked up from germline, CDR1 is SGHRS and CDR2 is YFSETQ. The V gene lost 0 bases and the J gene lost 5 bases, with 12 bases spanning the gap. The CDR3 totals 14 residues. CDR3 in DNA: TGCGCCAGCAGCTTGGGTCCCTTTTACGACGAGCAGTACTTC. Its translation is CASSLGPFYDEQYF.

J is TRBJ2-4 and V is TRBV5-6; no clear D gene. Trimming shortened V by 2 bases and J by 7 bases, and 10 bases separated the two germline ends. This CDR3 has 13 residues. Germline CDR1 reads SGHDT; CDR2 reads YYEEEE. DNA of the CDR3: TGTGCCAGCAGCTTTGGCCCTTCGAACATTCAGTACTTC. It encodes CASSFGPSNIQYF.

The chain links TRBV12-3 or TRBV12-4 to TRBJ2-3, with no clear D. The CDR3 is made up of 17 amino acids. Between the trimmed V and J ends, which lost 6 bases and 2 bases, there was a span of 21 bases. The CDR3 region is CASSSPVYARLTDTQYF. CDR3 bases: TGTGCCAGCAGCTCCCCAGTGTATGCCAGGCTCACAGATACGCAGTATTTT.